The 19 T cell receptor beta chains in this list originate from one sample, sequenced in a study of tumor-infiltrating lymphocytes in localized non-small cell lung cancer. Produced via immunoSEQ multiplex PCR; TCRdb's table is partial and in-frame only. The sample shows about 14,000 clones, around 75% of them seen only once. The sample consisted of lung tumor tissue. All receptors come from a human donor with non-small cell lung cancer.

This chain links TRBV6-5 with TRBJ1-1, with unresolved D. This CDR3 contains 13 residues. The V and J ends lost 2 bases and 4 bases respectively, with 8 bases between them. The germline gives CDR1 MNHEY, CDR2 SVGAGI. CDR3 bases: TGTGCCAGCAGTTACCGAGGTTCCACTGAAGCTTTCTTT. Its translation is CASSYRGSTEAFF.

The chain recombines TRBV5-8 with TRBJ2-1; 7 positions agree with TRBD2. The V gene end was trimmed by 7 bases and the J gene end by 1 base; junction bases not matched to a gene: 8. The CDR3 totals 15 residues. The V gene's germline CDR1 is SGHTS and CDR2 YDEGEE. The CDR3 is CASLRAGSSYNEQFF. The CDR3, as DNA: TGTGCCAGCCTCAGAGCGGGGTCGTCCTACAATGAGCAGTTCTTC.

This chain joins TRBV5-4 and TRBJ2-3; 10 nucleotides align to TRBD2. J lost 1 base, V lost 5 bases, and 4 bases had no gene match. The CDR3 is made up of 15 amino acids. CDR1 is SGHNT, CDR2 YYREEE, per germline (reference sequence). The DNA of the CDR3 is TGTGCCAGCAGTGCTAGCGGGAGAGGCACAGATACGCAGTATTTT. Translated: CASSASGRGTDTQYF. Variable domain in full (rest from reference TRBV5-4 and TRBJ2-3): ETGVTQSPTHLIKTRGQQVTLRCSSQSGHNTVSWYQQALGQGPQFIFQYYREEENGRGNFPPRFSGLQFPNYSSELNVNALELDDSALYLCASSASGRGTDTQYFGPGTRLTVL.

The rearrangement joins TRBV9 to TRBJ2-7; possibly TRBD2 for D (5 bases). The CDR3 totals 15 residues. V gave up 0 bases and J gave up 6 bases, with 16 bases separating them. The germline V gene has CDR1 SGDLS and CDR2 YYNGEE. CDR3 protein: CASSVDGSVGAEQYF. The CDR3 DNA reads TGTGCCAGCAGCGTAGACGGTTCAGTGGGAGCCGAGCAGTACTTC.

The chain employs TRBV7-2 and TRBJ2-7, with TRBD2 matching over 10 bases. The germline V gene encodes CDR1 SGHTA and CDR2 FQGNSA. Germline trimming cut 1 base from V and 2 bases from J; bases unmatched to any gene: 2. The CDR3 is 15 amino acids. CDR3 sequence reads: CASSLGTSGTYEQYF. The CDR3, as DNA: TGTGCCAGCAGCTTAGGGACTAGCGGAACCTACGAGCAGTACTTC. Full variable domain (outside the CDR3, taken from reference TRBV7-2 and TRBJ2-7): GAGVSQSPSNKVTEKGKDVELRCDPISGHTALYWYRQSLGQGLEFLIYFQGNSAPDKSGLPSDRFSAERTGGSVSTLTIQRTQQEDSAVYLCASSLGTSGTYEQYFGPGTRLTVT.

CDR3 DNA sequence: TGTGCCACCAGCAGAGATAAGGGGACTAATGAAAAACTGTTTTTT. This gives the protein CATSRDKGTNEKLFF. The rearrangement joins TRBV15 to TRBJ1-4, with D possibly TRBD1 on 5 matching bases. This CDR3 comprises 15 residues. Deletions cut 0 bases from V and 2 bases from J, with 7 bases between. Per the germline V gene, CDR1 is LNHNV and CDR2 is YYDKDF (reference sequence).

The genes are TRBV15 and TRBJ2-7; the match to TRBD1 covers 7 bases. The V gene's germline CDR1 is LNHNV and CDR2 YYDKDF (reference sequence). V lost 4 bases, J lost 7 bases, and 13 bases stayed unmatched. The length of the CDR3 is 15 residues. CDR3 protein: CATSTKPTGYLEQYF. CDR3 DNA: TGTGCCACCAGCACAAAACCGACAGGGTATTTGGAGCAGTACTTC.

V and J are TRBV2 and TRBJ2-7; no firm D call. Per the germline V gene, CDR1 is SNHLY and CDR2 is FYNNEI. Deletions cut 1 base from V and 7 bases from J, with 14 bases between. The CDR3 consists of 14 residues. The CDR3 DNA sequence: TGTGCCAGCAGTGAAGGTTGGGCGGAAAGGGAGCAGTACTTC. Its translation: CASSEGWAEREQYF.

The chain combines TRBV5-1 with TRBJ2-1; 9 bases map to TRBD2. Germline V CDR1 and CDR2: SGHRS, YFSETQ. V shed 1 base and J 4 bases; nucleotides not matched to a gene: 6. This CDR3 spans 16 amino acids. The CDR3 nucleotides read TGCGCCAGCAGCTTGTTGGCGGGGGGGACTTACAATGAGCAGTTCTTC. It encodes CASSLLAGGTYNEQFF.

The V and J genes are TRBV10-3 and TRBJ2-2; D is uncertain. This CDR3 comprises 12 residues. Germline assignment: CDR1 ENHRY and CDR2 SYGVKD. The ends were cut back, 6 bases at V and 3 bases at J, with 5 bases in the middle. In DNA, the CDR3 is TGTGCCATCAGAGAATACACCGGGGAGCTGTTTTTT. It encodes CAIREYTGELFF.

The chain links TRBV7-9 to TRBJ1-3; D remains unclear. CDR1 is SEHNR, CDR2 FQNEAQ, per germline (reference sequence). V shed 3 bases and J shed 4 bases, with 13 bases lying between them. The CDR3 has 15 amino acids. CDR3 nucleotides: TGTGCCAGCAGCTTTCAGTTGATGAAAGGAAACACCATATATTTT. This translates into CASSFQLMKGNTIYF.

The rearrangement links TRBV27 to TRBJ2-1; 10 bases are a match to TRBD2. The CDR3 runs to 17 residues. V shed 4 bases, J shed 8 bases, and the junction held 14 bases outside the gene matches. The germline V gene encodes CDR1 MNHEY and CDR2 SMNVEV (reference sequence). CDR3 in amino acids: CASSSSPGLAGGHEQFF. For the CDR3, the DNA is TGTGCCAGCAGTTCATCTCCGGGGTTAGCGGGGGGCCATGAGCAGTTCTTC.

J is TRBJ1-5 and V is TRBV7-8; possibly TRBD1 for D (6 bases). The CDR3 sequence is 14 residues long. V lost 5 bases, J lost 5 bases, and 13 bases lay in between. The V gene's germline CDR1 is SGHVS and CDR2 FQNEAQ. The CDR3 DNA reads TGTGCCAGCAGCACAAACAGGGCTGATCAGCCCCAGCATTTT. Its translation: CASSTNRADQPQHF.

The V call is TRBV5-6, the J call TRBJ2-5; 9 positions match TRBD2. Germline loops: CDR1 SGHDT, CDR2 YYEEEE. J was trimmed by 2 bases and V by 3 bases; bases with no gene match: 8. This CDR3 has 16 residues. Here the CDR3 reads CASSSLTSGLQETQYF. As DNA, the CDR3 is TGTGCCAGCAGCTCCCTGACTAGCGGACTACAAGAGACCCAGTACTTC.

The sample holds one count of this clone. This chain uses TRBV6-5 with TRBJ1-3; no reliable D call. The length of the CDR3 is 16 residues. In germline, CDR1 is MNHEY, CDR2 SVGAGI. V was shortened by 2 bases and J by 0 bases, with 11 bases between the two germline ends. The DNA for the CDR3 is TGTGCCAGCAGTTACGCTCAGCCCAGCTCTGGAAACACCATATATTTT. This encodes CASSYAQPSSGNTIYF.

Turning to this clone: Because the CDR3's place on the DNA is in doubt, the DNA is left out and the CDR3 is given as listed by TCRdb. The rearrangement uses TRBV7-2 and TRBJ2-7; TRBD1 is the table's D call and was not checked against the DNA. Germline assignment: CDR1 SGHTA and CDR2 FQGNSA. Both ends counted, the CDR3 spans 14 residues. CDR3 loop: CASSFGQGIYEQYF.

The J gene is TRBJ2-1, the V gene TRBV19; D uncertain. The CDR3 has 15 residues. In germline, CDR1 is LNHDA, CDR2 SQIVND (reference sequence). The germline V and J ends were trimmed by 1 base and 3 bases, with 10 bases remaining between them. Written as DNA, the CDR3 is TGTGCCAGTAGTATAGGGGGATCCTACTACAATGAGCAGTTCTTC. Its protein product is CASSIGGSYYNEQFF. The full variable domain, in which reference TRBV19 and TRBJ2-1 provide the parts outside the CDR3, is DGGITQSPKYLFRKEGQNVTLSCEQNLNHDAMYWYRQDPGQGLRLIYYSQIVNDFQKGDIAEGYSVSREKKESFPLTVTSAQKNPTAFYLCASSIGGSYYNEQFFGPGTRLTVL.

The chain has TRBV2 and TRBJ2-2, with D hard to call. Germline-derived CDR1 and CDR2 are SNHLY and FYNNEI. The CDR3 runs 13 residues. Between the trimmed V and J ends, which lost 6 bases and 5 bases, there was a span of 10 bases. Here the CDR3 DNA reads TGTGCCAGCAGAGAACGCGGAACCGGGGAGCTGTTTTTT. Protein product: CASRERGTGELFF.

This clone was detected only a few times. The rearrangement uses TRBV2 and TRBJ2-3; either TRBD1 or TRBD2 may fit D (7 bases each). Germline lookup yields CDR1 SNHLY and CDR2 FYNNEI. The CDR3 runs 13 residues. V was pared by 8 bases and J by 5 bases, with 14 bases between. CDR3 sequence reads: CASVTGRVDTQYF. In nucleotides, the CDR3 is TGTGCCAGCGTGACAGGGAGGGTAGATACGCAGTATTTT. Filled out from reference TRBV2 and TRBJ2-3, the complete variable domain reads EPEVTQTPSHQVTQMGQEVILRCVPISNHLYFYWYRQILGQKVEFLVSFYNNEISEKSEIFDDQFSVERPDGSNFTLKIRSTKLEDSAMYFCASVTGRVDTQYFGPGTRLTVL.